This T cell receptor beta chain was sequenced for a study of T-cell reconstitution after alpha-beta-depleted transplantation in children. The CDR3 extends over 13 amino acids. V gave up 0 bases and J gave up 15 bases, with 16 bases separating them. Germline V gene sequence: CDR1 SGHRS, CDR2 YFSETQ. The TCRbeta library incorporated unique molecular identifiers. In TCRdb, the PCR reads were re-called with MiXCR into one record per CDR3 protein. The sample yields about 270,000 distinct CDR3 sequences, about a tenth seen once. This sequence was found in a human donor who donated a stem cell graft to a child with SCID. The specimen was PBMCs from the stem cell graft donor, collected from the stem cell graft. This chain connects TRBV5-1 to TRBJ2-1; possibly TRBD1 or TRBD2 for D (5 bases each). CDR3 bases: TGCGCCAGCAGCTTGGAGGTCAACCTGAGGGGGTTCTTC. Translating gives CASSLEVNLRGFF.